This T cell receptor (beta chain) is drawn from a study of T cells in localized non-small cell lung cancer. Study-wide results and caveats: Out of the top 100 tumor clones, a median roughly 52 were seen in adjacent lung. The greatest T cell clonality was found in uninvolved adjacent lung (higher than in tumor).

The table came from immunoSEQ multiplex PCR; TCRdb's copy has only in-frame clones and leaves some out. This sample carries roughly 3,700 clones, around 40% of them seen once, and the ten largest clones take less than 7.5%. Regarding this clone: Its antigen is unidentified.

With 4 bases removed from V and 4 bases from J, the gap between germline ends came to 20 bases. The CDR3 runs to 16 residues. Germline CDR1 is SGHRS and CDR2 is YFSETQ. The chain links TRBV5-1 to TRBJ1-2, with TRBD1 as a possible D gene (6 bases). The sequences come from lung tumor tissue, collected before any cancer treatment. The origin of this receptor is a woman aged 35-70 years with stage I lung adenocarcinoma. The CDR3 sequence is CASSPTDRNYLYGYTF. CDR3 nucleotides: TGCGCCAGCAGCCCGACGGACAGAAACTACCTCTATGGCTACACCTTC.